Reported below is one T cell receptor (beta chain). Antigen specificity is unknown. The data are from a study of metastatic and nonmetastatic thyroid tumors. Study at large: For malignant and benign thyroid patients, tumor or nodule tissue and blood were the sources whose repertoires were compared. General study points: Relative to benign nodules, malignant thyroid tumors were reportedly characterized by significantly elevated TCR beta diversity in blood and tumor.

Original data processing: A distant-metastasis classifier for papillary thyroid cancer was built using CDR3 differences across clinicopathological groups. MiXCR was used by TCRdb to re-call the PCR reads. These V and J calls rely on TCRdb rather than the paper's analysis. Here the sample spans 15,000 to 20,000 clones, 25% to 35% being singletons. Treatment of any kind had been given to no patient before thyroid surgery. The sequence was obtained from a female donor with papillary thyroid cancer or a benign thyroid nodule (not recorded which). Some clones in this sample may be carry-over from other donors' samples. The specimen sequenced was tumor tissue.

CDR3 nucleotides: TGTGCCAGCAGTGACCCCGGGCAGCCCAATGAGCAGTTCTTC. It encodes CASSDPGQPNEQFF. V gene TRBV6-9 combines with J gene TRBJ2-1; D gene ambiguous. CDR3 size: 14 residues. Germline CDR1 is MNHGY and CDR2 is SVAAGI. Trimming stripped 5 bases from V and 6 bases from J, with 14 bases between.